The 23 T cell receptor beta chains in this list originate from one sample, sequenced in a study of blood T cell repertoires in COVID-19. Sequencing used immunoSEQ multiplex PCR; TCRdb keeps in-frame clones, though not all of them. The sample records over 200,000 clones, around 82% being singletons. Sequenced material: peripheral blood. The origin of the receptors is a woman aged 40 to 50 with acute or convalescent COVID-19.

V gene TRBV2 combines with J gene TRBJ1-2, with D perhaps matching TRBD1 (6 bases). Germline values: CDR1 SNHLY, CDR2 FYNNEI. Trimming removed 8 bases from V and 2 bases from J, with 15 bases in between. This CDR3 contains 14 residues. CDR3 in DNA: TGTGCCAGCGGTGGGACACGGTTAAACTATGGCTACACCTTC. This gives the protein CASGGTRLNYGYTF.

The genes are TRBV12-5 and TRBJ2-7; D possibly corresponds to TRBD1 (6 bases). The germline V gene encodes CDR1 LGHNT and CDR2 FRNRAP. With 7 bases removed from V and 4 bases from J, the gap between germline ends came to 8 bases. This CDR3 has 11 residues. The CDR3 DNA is TGTGCTAGTGCCCAGGGGTACGAGCAGTACTTC. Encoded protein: CASAQGYEQYF. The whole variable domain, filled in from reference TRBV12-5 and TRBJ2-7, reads DARVTQTPRHKVTEMGQEVTMRCQPILGHNTVFWYRQTMMQGLELLAYFRNRAPLDDSGMPKDRFSAEMPDATLATLKIQPSEPRDSAVYFCASAQGYEQYFGPGTRLTVT.

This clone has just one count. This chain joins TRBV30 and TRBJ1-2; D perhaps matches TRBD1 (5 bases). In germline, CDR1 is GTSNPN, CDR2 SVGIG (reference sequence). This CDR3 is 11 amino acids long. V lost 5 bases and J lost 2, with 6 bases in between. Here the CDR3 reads CAWDSNYGYTF. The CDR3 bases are TGTGCCTGGGACAGCAACTATGGCTACACCTTC.

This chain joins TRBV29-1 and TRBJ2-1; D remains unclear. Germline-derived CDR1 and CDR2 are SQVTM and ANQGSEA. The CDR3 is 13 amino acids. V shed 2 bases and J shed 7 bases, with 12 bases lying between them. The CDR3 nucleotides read TGCAGCGTTGAAATCCTAAGCTGGAATGAGCAGTTCTTC. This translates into CSVEILSWNEQFF.

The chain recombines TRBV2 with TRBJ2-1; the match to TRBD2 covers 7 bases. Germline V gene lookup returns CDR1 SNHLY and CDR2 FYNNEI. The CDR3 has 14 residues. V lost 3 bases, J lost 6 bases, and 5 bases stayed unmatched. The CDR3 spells CASSDLGGTNEQFF. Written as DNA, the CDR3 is TGTGCCAGCAGTGACCTGGGGGGGACCAATGAGCAGTTCTTC.

DNA of the CDR3: TGTGCCAGCAGTGAAGTCCCACAGGGGAAACACGAGCAGTACTTC. Protein sequence: CASSEVPQGKHEQYF. The chain uses TRBV25-1 and TRBJ2-7, with TRBD1 identical over 7 bases. The CDR3 spans 15 residues. V lost 2 bases, J lost 5 bases, and 9 bases stayed unmatched. Looked up from germline, CDR1 is MGHDK and CDR2 is SYGVNS.

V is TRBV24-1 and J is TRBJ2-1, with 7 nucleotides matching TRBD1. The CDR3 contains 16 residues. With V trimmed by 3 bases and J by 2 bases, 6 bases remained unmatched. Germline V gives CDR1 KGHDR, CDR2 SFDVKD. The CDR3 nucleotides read TGTGCCACCAGTGATACCGGGACAGACCCCTACAATGAGCAGTTCTTC. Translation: CATSDTGTDPYNEQFF.

CDR3 sequence reads: CASTTGTVNTEAFF. CDR3 coding DNA: TGTGCCAGTACCACCGGGACAGTGAACACTGAAGCTTTCTTT. The rearrangement links TRBV19 to TRBJ1-1; 7 nucleotides line up with TRBD1. Losses at the gene ends were 7 bases for V and 0 bases for J; bases not matched to a gene: 5. The germline V gene has CDR1 LNHDA and CDR2 SQIVND (reference sequence). The CDR3 contains 14 residues.

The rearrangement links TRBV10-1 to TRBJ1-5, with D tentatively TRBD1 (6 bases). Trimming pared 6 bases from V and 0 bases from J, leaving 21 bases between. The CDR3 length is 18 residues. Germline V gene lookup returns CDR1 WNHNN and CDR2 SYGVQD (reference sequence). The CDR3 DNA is TGCGCCAGCAGCCAGGGGCCCTGGGGCAGGTATAGCAATCAGCCCCAGCATTTT. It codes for CASSQGPWGRYSNQPQHF.

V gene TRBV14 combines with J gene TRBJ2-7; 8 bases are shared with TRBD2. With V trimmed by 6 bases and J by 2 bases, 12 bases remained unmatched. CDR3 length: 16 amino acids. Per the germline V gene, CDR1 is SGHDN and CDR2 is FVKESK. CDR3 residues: CASRPAGAGDTYEQYF. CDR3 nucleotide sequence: TGTGCCAGCAGGCCCGCAGGAGCGGGGGACACCTACGAGCAGTACTTC.

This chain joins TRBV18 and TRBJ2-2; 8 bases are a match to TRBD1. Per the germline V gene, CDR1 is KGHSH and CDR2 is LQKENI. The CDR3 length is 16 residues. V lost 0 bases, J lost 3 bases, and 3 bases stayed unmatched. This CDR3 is CASSPPGQVHTGELFF. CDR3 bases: TGTGCCAGCTCACCACCGGGACAGGTCCACACCGGGGAGCTGTTTTTT.

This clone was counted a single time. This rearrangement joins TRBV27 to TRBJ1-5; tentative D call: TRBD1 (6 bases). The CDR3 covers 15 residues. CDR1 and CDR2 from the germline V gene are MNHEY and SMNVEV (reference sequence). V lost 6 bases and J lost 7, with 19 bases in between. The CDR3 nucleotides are TGTGCCAGCAGGGATGGGCAGGGGTTTGGCCAGCCCCAGCATTTT. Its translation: CASRDGQGFGQPQHF.

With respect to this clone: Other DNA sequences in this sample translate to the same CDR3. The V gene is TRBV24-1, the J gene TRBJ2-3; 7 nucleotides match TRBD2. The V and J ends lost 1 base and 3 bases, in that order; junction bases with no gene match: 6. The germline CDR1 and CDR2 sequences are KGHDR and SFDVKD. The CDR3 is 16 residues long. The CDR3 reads CATSDLGGSGTDTQYF. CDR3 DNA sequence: TGTGCCACCAGTGATTTAGGCGGGAGCGGAACAGATACGCAGTATTTT.

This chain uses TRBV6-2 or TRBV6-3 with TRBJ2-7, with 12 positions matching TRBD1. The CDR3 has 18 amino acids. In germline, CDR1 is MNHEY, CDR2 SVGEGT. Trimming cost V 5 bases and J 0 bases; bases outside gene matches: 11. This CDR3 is CASSPRDRGLRSSYEQYF. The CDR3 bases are TGTGCCAGCAGTCCCCGGGACAGGGGGCTCCGAAGCTCCTACGAGCAGTACTTC.

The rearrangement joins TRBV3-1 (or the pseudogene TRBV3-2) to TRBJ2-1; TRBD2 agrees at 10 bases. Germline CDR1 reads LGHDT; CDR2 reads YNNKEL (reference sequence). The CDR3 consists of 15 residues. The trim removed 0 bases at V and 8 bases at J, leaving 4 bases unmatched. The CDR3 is CASSQERTSGDEQFF. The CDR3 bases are TGTGCCAGCAGCCAAGAACGGACTAGCGGCGATGAGCAGTTCTTC.

The CDR3 DNA is TGTGCCAGTAGTATGGGAGATATTGGCTATGGCTACACCTTC. Its protein is CASSMGDIGYGYTF. The chain recombines TRBV19 with TRBJ1-2; D gene unclear. The length of the CDR3 is 14 residues. With 3 bases removed from V and 4 bases from J, the gap between germline ends came to 12 bases. Germline assignment: CDR1 LNHDA and CDR2 SQIVND (reference sequence).

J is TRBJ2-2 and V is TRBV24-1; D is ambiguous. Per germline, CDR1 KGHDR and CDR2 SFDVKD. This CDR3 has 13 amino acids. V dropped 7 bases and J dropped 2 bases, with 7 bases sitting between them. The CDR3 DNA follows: TGTGCCACCAGCGACTTCAACACCGGGGAGCTGTTTTTT. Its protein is CATSDFNTGELFF.

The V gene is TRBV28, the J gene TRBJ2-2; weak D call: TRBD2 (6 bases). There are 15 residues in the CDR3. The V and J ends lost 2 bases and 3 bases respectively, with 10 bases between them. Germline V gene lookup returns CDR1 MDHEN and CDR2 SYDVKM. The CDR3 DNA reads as TGTGCCAGCAGTTTAGCGGGACCCTACACCGGGGAGCTGTTTTTT. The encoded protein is CASSLAGPYTGELFF. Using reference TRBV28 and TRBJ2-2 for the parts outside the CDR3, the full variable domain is DVKVTQSSRYLVKRTGEKVFLECVQDMDHENMFWYRQDPGLGLRLIYFSYDVKMKEKGDIPEGYSVSREKKERFSLILESASTNQTSMYLCASSLAGPYTGELFFGEGSRLTVL.

The CDR3: CASSPGGHGELFF. CDR3 nucleotide sequence: TGTGCCAGCAGCCCCGGCGGACACGGGGAGCTGTTTTTT. The chain employs TRBV11-3 and TRBJ2-2, with a possible D match to TRBD1 (5 bases). Germline CDR1 SGHNT, CDR2 YENEEA. Trimming took 5 bases from V and 7 from J, leaving 11 bases between them. This CDR3 is built from 13 residues.

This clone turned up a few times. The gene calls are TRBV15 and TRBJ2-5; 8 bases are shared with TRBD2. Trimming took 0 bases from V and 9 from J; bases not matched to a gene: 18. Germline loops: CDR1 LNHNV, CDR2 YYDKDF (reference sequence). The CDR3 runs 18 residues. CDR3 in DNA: TGTGCCACCAGCAGAGATTGGGCCCCCCGAGCGGGAGTACGGGCCCAGTACTTC. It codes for CATSRDWAPRAGVRAQYF.

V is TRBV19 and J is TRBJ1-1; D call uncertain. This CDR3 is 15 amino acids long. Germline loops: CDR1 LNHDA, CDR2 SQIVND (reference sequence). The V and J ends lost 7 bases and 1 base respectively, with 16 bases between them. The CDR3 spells CASTLKPAENTEAFF. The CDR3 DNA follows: TGTGCCAGTACCTTAAAACCAGCGGAGAACACTGAAGCTTTCTTT. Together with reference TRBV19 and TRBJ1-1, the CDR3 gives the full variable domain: DGGITQSPKYLFRKEGQNVTLSCEQNLNHDAMYWYRQDPGQGLRLIYYSQIVNDFQKGDIAEGYSVSREKKESFPLTVTSAQKNPTAFYLCASTLKPAENTEAFFGQGTRLTVV.

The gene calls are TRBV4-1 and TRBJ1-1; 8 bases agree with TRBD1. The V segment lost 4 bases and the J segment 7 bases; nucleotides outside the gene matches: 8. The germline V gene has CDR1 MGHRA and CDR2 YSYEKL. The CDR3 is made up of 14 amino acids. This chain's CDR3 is CASSRIVGTGEAFF. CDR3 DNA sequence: TGCGCCAGCAGCCGGATCGTTGGGACAGGTGAAGCTTTCTTT.

The CDR3 nucleotides are TGTGCCAGCAGTGAATGGGCAGGGGAAGAGCAGTACTTC. Residues: CASSEWAGEEQYF. The V gene is TRBV6-1, the J gene TRBJ2-7, with D maybe TRBD1 (6 bases). The CDR3 loop spans 13 amino acids. V was cut by 2 bases and J by 7 bases, with 12 bases left in between. Germline lookup yields CDR1 MNHNS and CDR2 SASEGT.